Listed below are T cell receptor beta chains from one sample, sequenced in a study of blood T cell repertoires in COVID-19. The assay was immunoSEQ multiplex PCR, and TCRdb's table has in-frame clones only and misses some. The sample includes about 160,000 clones, around nine tenths of them seen just once. Sequencing was done on a sample of peripheral blood. These receptors all stem from a man in his fifties or sixties with COVID-19, enrolled during active disease. Each CDR3 is given without its conserved first and last residue.

CDR3aa	j_gene	v_gene
AWSVLDTIY	TRBJ1-3	TRBV30
ASSLYPGNTEAF	TRBJ1-1	TRBV7-3
ASRSRAGRDEQF	TRBJ2-1	TRBV19
ASSQNRDNYSPLH	TRBJ1-6	TRBV7-9
SVVPPGSSADTQY	TRBJ2-3	TRBV29-1
ASSRGQGLGYT	TRBJ1-2	TRBV6-5
ASSPSTFRETQY	TRBJ2-5	TRBV18
ASSHGMGAPNTEAF	TRBJ1-1	TRBV4-3
ASSLVGGGLNQPQH	TRBJ1-5	TRBV7-2
ASSEALLGGSYEQY	TRBJ2-7	TRBV6-1
ASRSYEKLF	TRBJ1-4	TRBV28
ASSGTSGRANEQF	TRBJ2-1	TRBV6-4
ASSQMGTAGAQEF	TRBJ2-1	TRBV4-2
ASSPPRGGGTNEKLF	TRBJ1-4	TRBV28
ASSTSGTGLNNSPLH	TRBJ1-6	TRBV7-2
ASSSQDMNTEAF	TRBJ1-1	TRBV19
ASSLGTYGYT	TRBJ1-2	TRBV12-3/TRBV12-4
SASKGVDL	TRBJ1-1	TRBV20-1
ASSWRGQGRAEAF	TRBJ1-1	TRBV6-5
ASSRAGIGSPLH	TRBJ1-6	TRBV6-5
ASSSVAGLMGEQF	TRBJ2-1	TRBV28
AGRRETGTPNNTEAF	TRBJ1-1	TRBV4-3
ATSDTQGYETQY	TRBJ2-5	TRBV24-1
ASSPAGDYGYT	TRBJ1-2	TRBV18
ASSWGQGERYEQY	TRBJ2-7	TRBV7-3
ASSQGNEQF	TRBJ2-1	TRBV7-3
ASSSPTSGTHNEQF	TRBJ2-1	TRBV28
AISEPMDTGEDEQY	TRBJ2-7	TRBV10-3
ASRAASNYGYT	TRBJ1-2	TRBV2
AISELALNGYT	TRBJ1-2	TRBV10-3
ASSQDGGQGNSPLH	TRBJ1-6	TRBV4-3
ASSLSWDNTEQY	TRBJ2-7	TRBV5-1
ASKGQRNPGELF	TRBJ2-2	TRBV25-1
ASSLYKVAEETQY	TRBJ2-5	TRBV7-2
ASSVERPTYEQY	TRBJ2-7	TRBV7-9
ASSEQGITNYGYT	TRBJ1-2	TRBV25-1
AWSGYRDNSPLH	TRBJ1-6	TRBV30
ASGSSGRSHEQY	TRBJ2-7	TRBV12-5
ASSLEESSYEQY	TRBJ2-7	TRBV5-1
AISESGKVMNTEAF	TRBJ1-1	TRBV10-3
ARGTEEAF	TRBJ1-1	TRBV28
ASSRPGTGGMNTEAF	TRBJ1-1	TRBV19